A selection of T cell receptor beta chains follows, all from one sample in a study of shared clonotypes between healthy human individuals. Here immunoSEQ multiplex PCR was the method, and the copy in TCRdb shows in-frame clones only, minus some. The table has some 1.5 million clones, roughly 97% seen once. Sequenced: naive CD4+ T cells sorted from blood. The receptor set was obtained from a man aged 25 to 45 in good health. The CDR3 runs from the conserved cysteine through the conserved F or W. Each record gives: V gene, D gene, clone size, J gene, CDR3 length, CDR3 protein, CDR3 DNA. The D gene is left open where the match is weak. Clone size is shown for a subset of rows, as once, few, many or a class of expanded clone.

V: TRBV4-1; D: .; size: .; J: TRBJ2-7; length: 14; CDR3: CASSQLGQAYEQYF; DNA: TGCGCCAGCAGCCAATTGGGCCAGGCCTACGAGCAGTACTTC
V: TRBV7-2; D: .; size: once; J: TRBJ2-1; length: 16; CDR3: CAITTPGLAKINEQFF; DNA: TGTGCCATCACTACGCCCGGGCTAGCGAAAATCAATGAGCAGTTCTTC
V: TRBV29-1; D: .; size: .; J: TRBJ1-4; length: 11; CDR3: CSVEKNEKLFF; DNA: TGCAGCGTTGAAAAAAATGAAAAACTGTTTTTT
V: TRBV28; D: .; size: .; J: TRBJ1-4; length: 14; CDR3: CASSLGGVAEKLFF; DNA: TGTGCCAGCAGTTTAGGGGGAGTGGCTGAAAAACTGTTTTTT
V: TRBV5-1; D: .; size: .; J: TRBJ1-3; length: 14; CDR3: CASSSLTSGNTIYF; DNA: TGCGCCAGCAGCAGCTTGACCTCTGGAAACACCATATATTTT
V: TRBV4-3; D: .; size: .; J: TRBJ2-4; length: 16; CDR3: CASSPGSSRGKNIQYF; DNA: TGCGCCAGCAGCCCTGGGTCATCCCGGGGCAAAAACATTCAGTACTTC
V: TRBV7-8; D: .; size: .; J: TRBJ1-2; length: 13; CDR3: CASSLGLSHGYTF; DNA: TGTGCCAGCAGCTTAGGCTTGAGCCATGGCTACACCTTC
V: TRBV30; D: TRBD1; size: .; J: TRBJ1-1; length: 13; CDR3: CAWSITGATEAFF; DNA: TGTGCCTGGAGTATCACAGGGGCCACTGAAGCTTTCTTT
V: TRBV9; D: TRBD2; size: .; J: TRBJ2-1; length: 16; CDR3: CASSALSASGKNEQFF; DNA: TGTGCCAGCAGCGCCCTTTCTGCTAGCGGGAAGAATGAGCAGTTCTTC
V: TRBV9; D: TRBD2; size: .; J: TRBJ2-7; length: 15; CDR3: CASSVAGGSHYEQYF; DNA: TGTGCCAGCAGCGTAGCTGGCGGGAGCCATTACGAGCAGTACTTC
V: TRBV27; D: .; size: .; J: TRBJ2-5; length: 12; CDR3: CASSLAQETQYF; DNA: TGTGCCAGCAGTTTAGCCCAAGAGACCCAGTACTTC
V: TRBV6-4; D: TRBD2; size: .; J: TRBJ2-3; length: 15; CDR3: CASSVASGSTDTQYF; DNA: TGTGCCAGCAGTGTGGCTAGCGGTAGCACAGATACGCAGTATTTT
V: TRBV28; D: .; size: .; J: TRBJ2-5; length: 14; CDR3: CASSLWQAGETQYF; DNA: TGTGCCAGCAGTCTCTGGCAGGCCGGAGAGACCCAGTACTTC
V: TRBV6-5; D: .; size: .; J: TRBJ1-1; length: 12; CDR3: CASSVWDTEAFF; DNA: TGTGCCAGCAGTGTCTGGGACACTGAAGCTTTCTTT
V: TRBV12-5; D: TRBD1; size: .; J: TRBJ1-1; length: 17; CDR3: CASGKTRTGGADTEAFF; DNA: TGTGCTAGTGGCAAAACAAGGACAGGGGGCGCGGACACTGAAGCTTTCTTT
V: TRBV7-9; D: .; size: .; J: TRBJ2-1; length: 12; CDR3: CASIEDLNEQFF; DNA: TGTGCCAGCATCGAGGACCTCAATGAGCAGTTCTTC
V: TRBV2; D: TRBD2; size: .; J: TRBJ2-2; length: 14; CDR3: CASRLAPNTGELFF; DNA: TGTGCCAGTCGACTAGCCCCGAACACCGGGGAGCTGTTTTTT
V: TRBV6-6; D: TRBD2; size: .; J: TRBJ2-3; length: 15; CDR3: CASSYQRDRTDTQYF; DNA: TGTGCCAGCAGTTATCAGCGGGACCGCACAGATACGCAGTATTTT
V: TRBV7-8; D: .; size: .; J: TRBJ2-7; length: 15; CDR3: CASSFQEAGGYEQYF; DNA: TGTGCCAGCAGCTTTCAGGAGGCTGGCGGCTACGAGCAGTACTTC
V: TRBV10-3; D: .; size: .; J: TRBJ1-1; length: 14; CDR3: CAISDKGVNTEAFF; DNA: TGTGCCATCAGTGACAAGGGGGTGAACACTGAAGCTTTCTTT
V: TRBV9; D: .; size: .; J: TRBJ2-7; length: 15; CDR3: CASSKTPGSSQEQYF; DNA: TGTGCCAGCAGCAAAACCCCCGGGAGCTCTCAGGAGCAGTACTTC
V: TRBV7-2; D: TRBD1; size: .; J: TRBJ1-5; length: 15; CDR3: CASSTEGQTWAPQHF; DNA: TGTGCCAGCAGCACGGAGGGACAGACCTGGGCGCCCCAGCATTTT
V: TRBV7-6; D: .; size: .; J: TRBJ2-1; length: 16; CDR3: CASTQIRAKGPNEQFF; DNA: TGTGCCAGCACCCAGATAAGGGCCAAGGGACCGAATGAGCAGTTCTTC
V: TRBV28; D: TRBD1; size: .; J: TRBJ1-5; length: 19; CDR3: CASKRTGTENRYSNQPQHF; DNA: TGTGCCAGCAAACGAACCGGGACAGAAAATCGATATAGCAATCAGCCCCAGCATTTT
V: TRBV11-2; D: .; size: once; J: TRBJ2-1; length: 14; CDR3: CASSSGLTYNEQFF; DNA: TGTGCCAGCAGCTCGGGACTGACCTACAATGAGCAGTTCTTC
V: TRBV18; D: .; size: .; J: TRBJ2-1; length: 14; CDR3: CASSPLEGLSEQFF; DNA: TGTGCCAGCTCACCTTTGGAGGGCTTATCTGAGCAGTTCTTC
V: TRBV18; D: .; size: .; J: TRBJ1-4; length: 13; CDR3: CASSPSSNEKLFF; DNA: TGTGCCAGCTCACCATCGAGTAATGAAAAACTGTTTTTT
V: TRBV6-1; D: .; size: .; J: TRBJ2-1; length: 12; CDR3: CASSYLGDEQFF; DNA: TGTGCCAGCAGTTATCTAGGGGATGAGCAGTTCTTC
V: TRBV9; D: .; size: .; J: TRBJ1-2; length: 15; CDR3: CASSVAGTSNYGYTF; DNA: TGTGCCAGCAGCGTCGCAGGGACCTCTAACTATGGCTACACCTTC
V: TRBV5-1; D: TRBD2; size: .; J: TRBJ2-5; length: 16; CDR3: CASSPGLLAVQETQYF; DNA: TGCGCCAGCAGCCCGGGGTTGCTAGCGGTCCAAGAGACCCAGTACTTC
V: TRBV28; D: TRBD1; size: .; J: TRBJ1-5; length: 14; CDR3: CASSRDRGNQPQHF; DNA: TGTGCCAGCAGCCGGGACAGGGGGAATCAGCCCCAGCATTTT
V: TRBV2; D: .; size: .; J: TRBJ2-1; length: 13; CDR3: CASSVDSYNEQFF; DNA: TGTGCCAGCAGTGTTGACTCCTACAATGAGCAGTTCTTC
V: TRBV29-1; D: .; size: .; J: TRBJ2-4; length: 14; CDR3: CSVEQAAAKNIQYF; DNA: TGCAGCGTTGAACAGGCGGCGGCCAAAAACATTCAGTACTTC
V: TRBV9; D: TRBD1; size: .; J: TRBJ2-6; length: 16; CDR3: CASSGTGLIGANVLTF; DNA: TGTGCCAGCAGCGGGACAGGGCTAATTGGGGCCAACGTCCTGACTTTC
V: TRBV5-1; D: TRBD1; size: .; J: TRBJ2-4; length: 19; CDR3: CASSPSTGGAWLAKNIQYF; DNA: TGCGCCAGCAGCCCATCCACAGGGGGCGCGTGGCTGGCCAAAAACATTCAGTACTTC
V: TRBV11-2; D: .; size: .; J: TRBJ2-1; length: 17; CDR3: CASSIAPRASSYNEQFF; DNA: TGTGCCAGCAGCATAGCCCCTCGAGCCAGCTCCTACAATGAGCAGTTCTTC
V: TRBV27; D: .; size: .; J: TRBJ2-2; length: 13; CDR3: CASTPKGTGELFF; DNA: TGTGCCAGCACTCCCAAGGGGACCGGGGAGCTGTTTTTT
V: TRBV28; D: .; size: .; J: TRBJ1-1; length: 14; CDR3: CASSGPPTSTEAFF; DNA: TGTGCCAGCAGTGGCCCCCCGACGTCCACTGAAGCTTTCTTT
V: TRBV6-4; D: .; size: once; J: TRBJ1-3; length: 10; CDR3: CASRGHTIYF; DNA: TGTGCCAGCAGGGGGCACACCATATATTTT
V: TRBV7-9; D: TRBD2; size: .; J: TRBJ2-3; length: 15; CDR3: CASSLTSVNTDTQYF; DNA: TGTGCCAGCAGCTTGACTAGCGTGAACACAGATACGCAGTATTTT
V: TRBV5-4; D: .; size: .; J: TRBJ1-2; length: 14; CDR3: CASSSKGDLYGYTF; DNA: TGTGCCAGCAGCTCCAAGGGTGATCTCTATGGCTACACCTTC
V: TRBV11-2; D: TRBD1; size: .; J: TRBJ2-6; length: 18; CDR3: CASSLGTGLLSGANVLTF; DNA: TGTGCCAGCAGCTTGGGGACAGGATTACTCTCTGGGGCCAACGTCCTGACTTTC
V: TRBV6-5; D: TRBD2; size: .; J: TRBJ2-7; length: 14; CDR3: CASNEAGGTHEQYF; DNA: TGTGCCAGCAACGAAGCGGGAGGGACCCACGAGCAGTACTTC
V: TRBV9; D: TRBD2; size: .; J: TRBJ2-7; length: 15; CDR3: CASSPGLAGVYEQYF; DNA: TGTGCCAGCAGCCCCGGACTAGCGGGAGTCTACGAGCAGTACTTC
V: TRBV19; D: TRBD2; size: .; J: TRBJ2-2; length: 17; CDR3: CATKVVAGVINTGELFF; DNA: TGTGCCACCAAAGTGGTAGCGGGAGTGATAAACACCGGGGAGCTGTTTTTT
V: TRBV11-2; D: .; size: .; J: TRBJ2-7; length: 14; CDR3: CASSLVRIGYEQYF; DNA: TGTGCCAGCAGCTTAGTCAGGATAGGCTACGAGCAGTACTTC
V: TRBV6-6; D: .; size: .; J: TRBJ2-7; length: 12; CDR3: CASRTGSYEQYF; DNA: TGTGCCAGCAGGACCGGGAGCTACGAGCAGTACTTC
V: TRBV18; D: TRBD1; size: .; J: TRBJ2-2; length: 16; CDR3: CASSAGQGGAAGELFF; DNA: TGTGCCAGCTCAGCAGGACAAGGGGGCGCTGCCGGGGAGCTGTTTTTT
V: TRBV7-7; D: .; size: .; J: TRBJ2-1; length: 18; CDR3: CASSLALFGLAPYNEQFF; DNA: TGTGCTAGCAGCTTAGCTTTGTTTGGGCTAGCACCTTACAATGAGCAGTTCTTC
V: TRBV2; D: .; size: .; J: TRBJ1-2; length: 14; CDR3: CASSDRTWNYGYTF; DNA: TGTGCCAGCAGTGATCGAACGTGGAACTATGGCTACACCTTC
V: TRBV4-1; D: .; size: .; J: TRBJ1-1; length: 13; CDR3: CASSLRLGAEAFF; DNA: TGCGCCAGCAGCCTAAGGTTGGGGGCTGAAGCTTTCTTT
V: TRBV10-3; D: TRBD1; size: .; J: TRBJ1-5; length: 13; CDR3: CAIRGDSNQPQHF; DNA: TGTGCCATCAGGGGGGACAGTAATCAGCCCCAGCATTTT
V: TRBV9; D: TRBD1; size: .; J: TRBJ2-7; length: 14; CDR3: CASSVGGQAYEQYF; DNA: TGTGCCAGCAGCGTAGGGGGACAGGCATACGAGCAGTACTTC
V: TRBV11-2; D: .; size: .; J: TRBJ2-3; length: 13; CDR3: CASSFQGTDTQYF; DNA: TGTGCCAGCAGCTTTCAGGGGACAGATACGCAGTATTTT
V: TRBV9; D: TRBD1; size: .; J: TRBJ2-1; length: 18; CDR3: CASSVIPGGIVTYNEQFF; DNA: TGTGCCAGCAGCGTAATCCCAGGGGGCATAGTAACCTACAATGAGCAGTTCTTC
V: TRBV7-8; D: TRBD1; size: .; J: TRBJ2-2; length: 17; CDR3: CASSLNRDRGGIGELFF; DNA: TGTGCCAGCAGCTTAAATCGGGACAGGGGAGGAATCGGGGAGCTGTTTTTT
V: TRBV6-6; D: .; size: .; J: TRBJ2-7; length: 13; CDR3: CASSPDFLYEQYF; DNA: TGTGCCAGCAGTCCAGACTTCCTATACGAGCAGTACTTC
V: TRBV18; D: TRBD1; size: .; J: TRBJ2-1; length: 17; CDR3: CASSSISGTGFISEQFF; DNA: TGTGCCAGCTCATCGATTTCCGGGACAGGGTTTATTAGTGAGCAGTTCTTC
V: TRBV11-2; D: TRBD1; size: .; J: TRBJ2-1; length: 17; CDR3: CASSQGGVGAPRNEQFF; DNA: TGTGCCAGCAGCCAAGGGGGCGTGGGGGCGCCGCGGAATGAGCAGTTCTTC
V: TRBV2; D: .; size: .; J: TRBJ2-1; length: 16; CDR3: CASSDPLAGTYNEQFF; DNA: TGTGCCAGCAGTGACCCCCTGGCAGGTACCTACAATGAGCAGTTCTTC